The TCR beta chain described here comes from a study of cytomegalovirus exposure and HLA in healthy donors. The study's findings and limits: A few CMV-associated chains proved CMV antigen-specific in vitro.

For this clone: No antigen is known for it.

Primers included in the PCR were 60 Vbeta and 13 Jbeta primers. Assay: immunoSEQ multiplex PCR; the TCRdb copy retains only in-frame clones and omits some. The sample holds roughly 190,000 clones; more than 70% are singletons and the top ten take about 1.8%. Trimming removed 3 bases from V and 8 bases from J; junction bases left unmatched: 14. CDR1 is LGHNA and CDR2 is YNFKEQ in the germline V gene. The CDR3 covers 17 residues. The clonotype originates from a man aged 40-55 years in good health and CMV-seropositive. V is TRBV4-2 and J is TRBJ2-1; 9 bases agree with TRBD2. The sequenced sample was PBMCs. CDR3 sequence (DNA): TGTGCCAGCAGCCAGGGGGCAGGGACTAGCAGGGAATATGAGCAGTTCTTC. Translation gives CASSQGAGTSREYEQFF.